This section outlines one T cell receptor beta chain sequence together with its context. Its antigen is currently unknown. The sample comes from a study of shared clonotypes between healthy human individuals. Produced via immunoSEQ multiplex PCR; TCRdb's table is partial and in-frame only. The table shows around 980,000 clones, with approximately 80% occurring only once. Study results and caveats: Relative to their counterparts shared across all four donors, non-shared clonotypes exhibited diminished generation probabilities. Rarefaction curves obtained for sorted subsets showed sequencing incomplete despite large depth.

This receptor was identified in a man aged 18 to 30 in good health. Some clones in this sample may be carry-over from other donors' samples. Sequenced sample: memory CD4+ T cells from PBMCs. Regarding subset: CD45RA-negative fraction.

The CDR3 region has the DNA TGCGCCAGCAGCCCGGTGGGGACAGGGAATCGTAATGAAGCTTTCTTT. Its translation: CASSPVGTGNRNEAFF. The chain joins TRBV5-1 to TRBJ1-1; 9 nucleotides line up with TRBD1. This CDR3 has 16 residues. The ends lost 4 bases at V and 7 bases at J; junction bases unmatched: 14. Germline assignment: CDR1 SGHRS and CDR2 YFSETQ.